The 32 T cell receptor beta chains given below trace back to one sample, sequenced in a study of shared clonotypes between healthy human individuals. Clones were sequenced by immunoSEQ multiplex PCR, and TCRdb holds only the in-frame ones, with some missing. Of over 2 million clones in the sample, 90% to 95% were seen once. The specimen was naive CD4+ T cells sorted from blood. Subset meaning: CD45RA+ positively selected. The origin of the receptors is a man in his late teens or twenties in good health.

The chain's CDR3 is CASTPLKGAPDTQYF. For the CDR3, the DNA is TGTGCCAGCACCCCCTTAAAAGGGGCCCCAGATACGCAGTATTTT. The chain links TRBV6-1 to TRBJ2-3; the D gene is possibly TRBD1 (5 bases). Germline CDR1 MNHNS, CDR2 SASEGT. The CDR3 has 15 amino acids. Trimming pared 7 bases from V and 4 bases from J, leaving 18 bases between.

The genes are TRBV28 and TRBJ2-4; 8 bases line up with TRBD1. This CDR3 region has 14 residues. Germline lookup yields CDR1 MDHEN and CDR2 SYDVKM. The trim removed 6 bases at V and 9 bases at J, leaving 10 bases unmatched. The CDR3 spells CASSQARGHVIQYF. The CDR3 nucleotides are TGTGCCAGCAGCCAAGCCAGGGGGCACGTCATTCAGTACTTC.

For this clone: The sample holds other DNA sequences that translate to the same CDR3. This chain joins TRBV9 and TRBJ1-2, with D perhaps matching TRBD1 (6 bases). Trimming stripped 4 bases from V and 2 bases from J, with 9 bases between. Germline V gene data show CDR1 as SGDLS and CDR2 as YYNGEE. The CDR3 extends over 13 amino acids. In DNA, the CDR3 is TGTGCCAGCAGCAAGGACAGAAACTATGGCTACACCTTC. This encodes CASSKDRNYGYTF.

The rearrangement links TRBV19 to TRBJ1-6, with D tentatively TRBD1 (5 bases). CDR3 length: 14 residues. Trimming removed 5 bases at V and 7 bases at J, with 12 bases between. Germline lookup yields CDR1 LNHDA and CDR2 SQIVND (reference sequence). The CDR3 nucleotides are TGTGCCAGTAGTGGGACGTATCTGAATTCACCCCTCCACTTT. The encoded protein is CASSGTYLNSPLHF.

A single count supports this clone. This chain joins TRBV7-9 and TRBJ1-1; TRBD1 matches at 10 bases. Germline CDR1 SEHNR, CDR2 FQNEAQ (reference sequence). Losses at the gene ends were 4 bases for V and 4 bases for J; bases not matched to a gene: 6. CDR3 length: 15 residues. The CDR3 nucleotides read TGTGCCAGCAGCTCAGGGACAGGGGAGGGCACTGAAGCTTTCTTT. This gives the protein CASSSGTGEGTEAFF.

The V call is TRBV10-2, the J call TRBJ1-1, with a tentative D call TRBD1 (6 bases). V lost 4 bases, J lost 0 bases, and 12 bases lay in between. Germline V lookup: CDR1 WSHSY, CDR2 SAAADI. The CDR3 has 15 residues. The CDR3: CASSGVRGLNTEAFF. CDR3 bases: TGCGCCAGCAGTGGGGTCCGGGGGCTGAACACTGAAGCTTTCTTT.

The chain links TRBV6-5 to TRBJ2-5; D is unclear. The germline gives CDR1 MNHEY, CDR2 SVGAGI. This CDR3 spans 13 amino acids. Trimming left V 2 bases short and J 4 bases short, with 8 bases between. CDR3 residues: CASSYMWTETQYF. In DNA form, the CDR3 reads TGTGCCAGCAGTTACATGTGGACAGAGACCCAGTACTTC.

Note on this clone: This CDR3 is also generated by other DNA sequences in the sample. This chain uses TRBV11-1 with TRBJ2-4, with TRBD2 as a possible D gene (6 bases). The V and J ends lost 6 bases and 6 bases respectively, with 18 bases between them. CDR1 SGHAT and CDR2 FQDESV come from the germline V gene (reference sequence). CDR3 length: 15 residues. DNA for the CDR3: TGTGCCAGCAGTCCGAAGGGGCAGGGAGGAAACATTCAGTACTTC. Its protein is CASSPKGQGGNIQYF.

About this clone itself: Other DNA variants within this sample encode the same CDR3. J is TRBJ2-7 and V is TRBV6-6; 9 positions match TRBD2. V was pared by 0 bases and J by 0 bases, with 0 bases of the junction left unmatched. This CDR3 is 15 amino acids long. Germline-derived CDR1 and CDR2 are MNHNY and SVGAGI (reference sequence). DNA for the CDR3: TGTGCCAGCAGTTACTCGACTAGCGGCTCCTACGAGCAGTACTTC. This gives the protein CASSYSTSGSYEQYF.

The genes are TRBV27 and TRBJ2-5; maybe TRBD1 (6 bases). The CDR3 totals 14 residues. Germline V lookup: CDR1 MNHEY, CDR2 SMNVEV (reference sequence). V lost 2 bases, J lost 6 bases, and 13 bases lay in between. DNA of the CDR3: TGTGCCAGCAGTTTAGGGGGCGGTCGGCAGACCCAGTACTTC. Translation gives CASSLGGGRQTQYF.

This clone was observed once. The chain combines TRBV10-2 with TRBJ2-5, with a possible D match to TRBD2 (5 bases). CDR1 WSHSY and CDR2 SAAADI come from the germline V gene. V was trimmed by 4 bases and J by 5 bases, leaving 14 bases between them. The CDR3 totals 14 residues. The CDR3 DNA reads as TGCGCCAGCAGTGCCGCTAGCCTTGTTGAGACCCAGTACTTC. Translating it yields CASSAASLVETQYF.

As for this clone: The same CDR3 is also encoded by other DNA sequences in this sample. V usage is TRBV7-9 and J usage is TRBJ2-3; TRBD2 agrees at 13 bases. The length of the CDR3 is 16 residues. Germline trimming cut 5 bases from V and 3 bases from J; bases unmatched to any gene: 5. Germline CDR1 reads SEHNR; CDR2 reads FQNEAQ (reference sequence). The chain's CDR3 is CASSTGLAGATDTQYF. In DNA form, the CDR3 reads TGTGCCAGCAGCACAGGACTAGCGGGAGCTACAGATACGCAGTATTTT.

The chain has TRBV2 and TRBJ1-5; 9 nucleotides line up with TRBD1. The CDR3 runs 16 residues. V lost 5 bases to trimming and J lost 0 bases; unmatched junction nucleotides: 5. Germline V gene lookup returns CDR1 SNHLY and CDR2 FYNNEI. The CDR3 nucleotides read TGTGCCAGCAGTCCTGGGACAGGGTATAGCAATCAGCCCCAGCATTTT. Translating gives CASSPGTGYSNQPQHF.

The chain couples TRBV6-6 to TRBJ2-4; 8 nucleotides line up with TRBD2. The CDR3 has 15 amino acids. The V gene end was trimmed by 4 bases and the J gene end by 2 bases; junction bases not matched to a gene: 4. Germline CDR1 reads MNHNY; CDR2 reads SVGAGI (reference sequence). CDR3 DNA sequence: TGTGCCAGCAGTTGGCGGGGGGCCCCCAAAAACATTCAGTACTTC. This codes for CASSWRGAPKNIQYF.

V gene TRBV27 combines with J gene TRBJ1-4; maybe TRBD1 (6 bases). CDR1 is MNHEY and CDR2 is SMNVEV in the germline V gene (reference sequence). Trimming shortened V by 6 bases and J by 7 bases, and 15 bases separated the two germline ends. This CDR3 spans 14 amino acids. The CDR3 DNA follows: TGTGCCAGCAGAAAACAGGGCGGCGGTGAAAAACTGTTTTTT. As protein: CASRKQGGGEKLFF.

The V gene is TRBV29-1, the J gene TRBJ2-7, with D hard to call. The CDR3 loop spans 11 amino acids. Germline V gene data show CDR1 as SQVTM and CDR2 as ANQGSEA. The ends were cut back, 6 bases at V and 2 bases at J, with 8 bases in the middle. Here the CDR3 DNA reads TGCAGCGTCCGATATACCTACGAGCAGTACTTC. Translating it yields CSVRYTYEQYF.

This chain joins TRBV12-5 and TRBJ2-2; 9 bases align to TRBD1. Germline CDR1 is LGHNT and CDR2 is FRNRAP. The CDR3 sequence is 17 residues long. V was clipped by 5 bases and J by 7 bases; unmatched bases: 14. The CDR3 region is CASGALRDRVGDGELFF. DNA of the CDR3: TGTGCTAGTGGTGCCCTCCGGGACAGGGTAGGGGACGGGGAGCTGTTTTTT.

The CDR3 DNA is TGTGCCAGCAGTTACCCCCCCAGACCGACCCAGTACTTC. Translation gives CASSYPPRPTQYF. The chain combines TRBV27 with TRBJ2-5; D is unclear. This CDR3 contains 13 residues. With 4 bases removed from V and 7 bases from J, the gap between germline ends came to 13 bases. Germline V CDR1 and CDR2: MNHEY, SMNVEV (reference sequence).

The chain uses TRBV6-6 and TRBJ2-4; TRBD2 matches 10 bases. V shed 5 bases, J shed 15 bases, and the junction held 7 bases outside the gene matches. Germline CDR1 is MNHNY and CDR2 is SVGAGI (reference sequence). The CDR3 consists of 12 residues. The chain's CDR3 is CASSTPLAGLYF. The DNA of the CDR3 is TGTGCCAGCAGTACCCCACTAGCGGGATTGTACTTC.

CDR3 nucleotides: TGTGCCAGCAGCTCCGGGACAACAAGCACAGATACGCAGTATTTT. Its translation is CASSSGTTSTDTQYF. The chain combines TRBV28 with TRBJ2-3; D is perhaps TRBD1 (6 bases). This CDR3 has 15 amino acids. V was trimmed by 6 bases and J by 0 bases, leaving 13 bases between them. Germline V gives CDR1 MDHEN, CDR2 SYDVKM.

The rearrangement uses TRBV18 and TRBJ1-1; D unresolved. Trimming removed 6 bases at V and 3 bases at J, with 17 bases between. Per germline, CDR1 KGHSH and CDR2 LQKENI. This CDR3 has 15 residues. CDR3 residues: CASSQSVLSDTEAFF. The CDR3 DNA follows: TGTGCCAGCTCCCAGAGCGTCCTGTCCGACACTGAAGCTTTCTTT. The whole variable domain, remainder taken from reference TRBV18 and TRBJ1-1, is NAGVMQNPRHLVRRRGQEARLRCSPMKGHSHVYWYRQLPEEGLKFMVYLQKENIIDESGMPKERFSAEFPKEGPSILRIQQVVRGDSAAYFCASSQSVLSDTEAFFGQGTRLTVV.

The V gene is TRBV27, the J gene TRBJ1-4; a possible D gene is TRBD1 (5 bases). The V end was cut by 6 bases, the J end by 8 bases, with 16 bases between. CDR1 is MNHEY and CDR2 is SMNVEV in the germline V gene (reference sequence). There are 14 residues in the CDR3. CDR3 residues: CASRIGLRDEKLFF. CDR3 sequence (DNA): TGTGCCAGCAGGATCGGCCTTCGGGACGAAAAACTGTTTTTT.

As concerns this clone: Other nucleotide sequences from this sample produce the same CDR3. The chain carries TRBV6-6 and TRBJ2-7; D is perhaps TRBD2 (6 bases). V was trimmed by 7 bases and J by 4 bases, leaving 20 bases between them. This CDR3 region has 15 residues. In germline, CDR1 is MNHNY, CDR2 SVGAGI (reference sequence). The CDR3 sequence: CASTIGGEAPYEQYF. The DNA for the CDR3 is TGTGCCAGCACCATAGGCGGGGAGGCTCCTTACGAGCAGTACTTC.

The gene calls are TRBV11-2 and TRBJ2-7, with TRBD2 as a possible D gene (5 bases). Trimming took 1 base from V and 4 from J, leaving 17 bases between them. Germline values: CDR1 SGHAT, CDR2 FQNNGV. There are 16 residues in the CDR3. Here the CDR3 reads CASSLVPSGLGYEQYF. CDR3 coding DNA: TGTGCCAGCAGCTTAGTTCCCAGCGGTCTGGGTTACGAGCAGTACTTC.

The V gene is TRBV6-1, the J gene TRBJ2-7; TRBD2 aligns across 9 bases. Germline loops: CDR1 MNHNS, CDR2 SASEGT. The V and J ends lost 10 bases and 6 bases, in that order; junction bases with no gene match: 13. The CDR3 loop spans 14 amino acids. CDR3 DNA: TGTGCCACTCGTTTAGCGGGAGTTCCGGGCGAGCAGTACTTC. Its protein is CATRLAGVPGEQYF.

The chain employs TRBV5-1 and TRBJ1-6, with unresolved D. The CDR3 loop spans 16 amino acids. Looked up from germline, CDR1 is SGHRS and CDR2 is YFSETQ. Trimming cost V 2 bases and J 3 bases, with 12 bases left between them. CDR3 DNA: TGCGCCAGCAGCTTAAACGGGCCCGACTATAATTCACCCCTCCACTTT. It translates to CASSLNGPDYNSPLHF.

CDR3 loop: CASSQGPAPGEDYGYTF. The CDR3 DNA reads TGCGCCAGCAGCCAAGGTCCCGCCCCGGGGGAGGACTATGGCTACACCTTC. This chain links TRBV4-3 with TRBJ1-2; D possibly corresponds to TRBD1 (5 bases). The CDR3 is made up of 17 amino acids. The ends were cut back, 1 base at V and 3 bases at J, with 18 bases in the middle. Germline V gene sequence: CDR1 LGHNA, CDR2 YSLEER.

The chain employs TRBV28 and TRBJ2-7, with D uncertain. The germline gives CDR1 MDHEN, CDR2 SYDVKM. V lost 1 base and J 4 bases, leaving 5 bases between the germline ends. The CDR3 sequence is 12 residues long. The CDR3 loop reads CASSLYLYEQYF. In DNA, the CDR3 is TGTGCCAGCAGTTTATATCTATACGAGCAGTACTTC. Full variable domain (missing parts from reference TRBV28 and TRBJ2-7): DVKVTQSSRYLVKRTGEKVFLECVQDMDHENMFWYRQDPGLGLRLIYFSYDVKMKEKGDIPEGYSVSREKKERFSLILESASTNQTSMYLCASSLYLYEQYFGPGTRLTVT.

This clone was detected only once. The chain combines TRBV7-9 with TRBJ2-7, with a weak D call TRBD2 (5 bases). The CDR3 is made up of 15 amino acids. V gave up 5 bases and J gave up 4 bases, with 18 bases separating them. The germline V gene encodes CDR1 SEHNR and CDR2 FQNEAQ (reference sequence). CDR3 in DNA: TGTGCCAGCAGCCCCCGAGTGGGGAGCATTTACGAGCAGTACTTC. This translates into CASSPRVGSIYEQYF.

The chain joins TRBV6-5 to TRBJ1-2, with unresolved D. This CDR3 contains 13 residues. V lost 7 bases, J lost 2 bases, and 11 bases lay in between. Germline CDR1 is MNHEY and CDR2 is SVGAGI. The DNA of the CDR3 is TGTGCCAGCACCCGCCCAGGAAACTATGGCTACACCTTC. Its translation: CASTRPGNYGYTF.

The sample holds one count of this clone. The genes are TRBV19 and TRBJ2-7; D could derive from TRBD1 or TRBD2 (6 bases each). CDR3 length: 15 residues. Trimming left V 1 base short and J 4 bases short, with 14 bases between. Germline-derived CDR1 and CDR2 are LNHDA and SQIVND (reference sequence). The CDR3: CASSIGWGARYEQYF. The CDR3, as DNA: TGTGCCAGTAGTATAGGTTGGGGGGCGCGTTACGAGCAGTACTTC.

This rearrangement joins TRBV18 to TRBJ1-5, with 7 bases fitting TRBD1. CDR1 and CDR2 from the germline V gene are KGHSH and LQKENI. This CDR3 contains 13 residues. Germline trimming cut 3 bases from V and 8 bases from J; bases unmatched to any gene: 4. CDR3: CASSPTGQEPQHF. The CDR3, as DNA: TGTGCCAGCTCACCGACAGGGCAGGAGCCCCAGCATTTT.